These T cell receptor beta chains were read from a single sample in a study of tumor and adjacent non-tumor tissue in lung cancer. From the multiplex PCR reads, TCRdb called clonotypes with MiXCR, one entry per CDR3 protein. The sample consists of more than 90,000 distinct CDR3 sequences, just over 65% of them appearing once. Specimen: lung tumor tissue. The receptors shown here come from a man aged 60-69 years with non-small cell lung cancer. CDR3s include the opening cysteine and the closing phenylalanine or tryptophan. A D gene is named only where the DNA matches it firmly. Rows give clone size only sometimes, using once, few, many, or a class for an expanded clone.

CDR3aa	CDR3nt	v_gene	d_gene	j_gene	abundance
CASRPGQRAETQYF	TGTGCCAGCAGGCCGGGACAGAGGGCAGAGACCCAGTACTTC	TRBV5-6	TRBD1	TRBJ2-5	many
CASSLGQGRADTQYF	TGCGCCAGCAGCTTGGGACAGGGGAGGGCAGATACGCAGTATTTT	TRBV5-1	NA	TRBJ2-3	many
CVSSGMGASNQPQHF	TGTGTCAGCAGTGGGATGGGGGCGAGCAATCAGCCCCAGCATTTT	TRBV6-1	NA	TRBJ1-5	NA
CSARRRQENTDTQYF	TGCAGTGCGCGCAGACGACAGGAAAACACAGATACTCAGTATTTT	TRBV20-1	NA	TRBJ2-3	NA
CASSLATTATQYF	TGTGCCAGCAGTTTGGCGACCACAGCTACGCAATATTTT	TRBV12-3/TRBV12-4	NA	TRBJ2-3	once
CASRRTGIPSDSYGYTF	TGTGCCAGCAGACGGACAGGGATACCTAGCGATAGCTATGGCTACACCTTC	TRBV12-3/TRBV12-4	TRBD1	TRBJ1-2	many
CIGRTVEWGYTF	TGCATCGGAAGGACAGTGGAGTGGGGCTACACCTTC	TRBV29-1	NA	TRBJ1-2	NA
CSARELAGGRDTLYF	TGCAGTGCTAGAGAACTAGCGGGTGGAAGAGATACGCTGTATTTT	TRBV20-1	TRBD2	TRBJ2-3	NA
CASIKGTDCSNQPQHF	TGTGCCAGCATCAAAGGGACAGATTGTAGCAATCAGCCCCAGCATTTT	TRBV6-6	TRBD1	TRBJ1-5	NA
CASSQDGGRYNEQIF	TGTGCCAGCAGCCAAGACGGGGGGCGCTACAATGAGCAGATCTTC	TRBV4-2	NA	TRBJ2-1	NA
CASTRVAKNIQFF	TGTGCCAGTACCCGGGTAGCCAAAAACATTCAGTTCTTC	TRBV6-1	NA	TRBJ2-1	NA
CASSGRVNQPQHF	TGTGCCAGCAGTGGACGTGTCAATCAGCCCCAGCATTTT	TRBV6-6	NA	TRBJ1-5	NA
CASSLASGITDTQYF	TGTGCCAGCAGTTTAGCCAGCGGGATCACAGATACGCAGTATTTT	TRBV12-3/TRBV12-4	TRBD2	TRBJ2-3	NA
CASTVPLVYSNQPQHF	TGTGCTAGCACGGTGCCGTTGGTATATAGCAATCAGCCCCAGCATTTT	TRBV6-6	NA	TRBJ1-5	NA
CASGRAGTYEQFF	TGTGCCAGCGGTAGGGCGGGTACCTACGAGCAGTTCTTC	TRBV25-1	NA	TRBJ2-1	NA
CANSGPWPSIDTQYF	TGTGCCAACAGTGGGCCTTGGCCCTCCATAGATACGCAGTATTTT	TRBV12-3/TRBV12-4	NA	TRBJ2-3	NA
CSVSDGGRGQFF	TGCAGTGTTAGCGATGGGGGCCGGGGGCAGTTCTTC	TRBV20-1	NA	TRBJ2-1	few
CAFSLESGTFEETQYF	TGTGCCTTCAGCTTAGAGAGCGGGACATTCGAAGAGACCCAGTACTTC	TRBV11-3	NA	TRBJ2-5	NA
CASTRITTSTDQFF	TGTGCCAGCACACGGATTACTACGTCTACTGACCAGTTCTTC	TRBV11-3	NA	TRBJ2-1	NA
CASNLRGVTGELFF	TGTGCCAGCAACCTCAGGGGAGTCACCGGGGAGCTGTTTTTT	TRBV12-3/TRBV12-4	NA	TRBJ2-2	many
CNVEARNEQFF	TGCAACGTTGAAGCCCGGAATGAGCAATTCTTC	TRBV29-1	NA	TRBJ2-1	NA
CSNGRGYQEAQYF	TGCAGCAATGGTCGGGGGTACCAAGAGGCCCAGTACTTC	TRBV29-1	NA	TRBJ2-5	NA
CASSLGGGKQETQYF	TGTGCCAGCAGCTTAGGGGGGGGGAAACAAGAGACCCAGTACTTC	TRBV11-3	TRBD2	TRBJ2-5	medium-sized
CASSHGTAGDTIYF	TGTGCCAGCAGCCACGGGACTGCGGGGGACACCATATATTTT	TRBV7-9	NA	TRBJ1-3	many
CASRQGAVYNDQFF	TGCGCGAGCAGACAAGGGGCCGTTTACAATGATCAGTTCTTC	TRBV4-1	NA	TRBJ2-1	NA
CASSSEGRGHTF	TGTGCAAGTAGTTCAGAAGGTCGCGGCCACACCTTC	TRBV6-2/TRBV6-3	NA	TRBJ1-2	once
CASSLGTARSPLHF	TGTGCCAGCAGTCTCGGGACCGCTAGATCACCCCTCCACTTC	TRBV12-3/TRBV12-4	NA	TRBJ1-6	NA
CSVAIRGGGRELFF	TGCAGCGTTGCTATTAGGGGGGGCGGCAGGGAGCTGTTTTTT	TRBV29-1	NA	TRBJ2-2	NA
CAITQGKASPLHF	TGTGCCATCACACAGGGAAAGGCATCACCCCTCCACTTT	TRBV10-3	NA	TRBJ1-6	many
CTSSQRQGGYEQYF	TGTACCAGCAGCCAGCGACAGGGAGGCTACGAGCAGTACTTT	TRBV7-8	NA	TRBJ2-7	NA
CASSEGTGDMQYF	TGTGCCAGCAGTGAAGGAACGGGAGACATGCAGTATTTT	TRBV6-1	NA	TRBJ2-3	NA
CASNQGGSRSSPIHF	TGCGCCAGCAACCAAGGAGGGTCGCGCAGTTCACCCATCCACTTT	TRBV4-1	NA	TRBJ1-6	NA
CVSSYLNTEAFF	TGTGTCAGCAGTTACTTGAACACTGAAGCTTTCTTT	TRBV6-2/TRBV6-3	NA	TRBJ1-1	NA
CSERTANTQYF	TGCAGCGAACGGACGGCCAATACGCAGTATTTT	TRBV29-1	NA	TRBJ2-3	many
CASRWGRRETQYF	TGTGCAAGCAGGTGGGGGCGGAGAGAGACCCAGTACTTC	TRBV12-3/TRBV12-4	NA	TRBJ2-5	NA
CTSSLGGRVQEIQYF	TGTACCAGCAGCTTAGGGGGACGAGTCCAAGAGATCCAGTACTTC	TRBV7-9	NA	TRBJ2-5	NA
CASSEYRAGLSSYELYF	TGTGCCAGCAGTGAATATAGGGCGGGATTGAGCTCCTACGAGCTGTACTTC	TRBV25-1	NA	TRBJ2-7	NA
CSVRVGQDSVNTIYF	TGCAGCGTTCGAGTGGGACAGGACTCTGTAAACACCATATATTTT	TRBV29-1	TRBD1	TRBJ1-3	NA
CASSLEQAPRNEQFF	TGTGCCAGCAGCTTAGAACAGGCACCGAGGAATGAGCAGTTCTTC	TRBV5-4	NA	TRBJ2-1	NA
CASTPPGTKNEQFF	TGTGCCAGCACCCCGCCGGGGACTAAGAATGAGCAGTTCTTC	TRBV12-3/TRBV12-4	TRBD2	TRBJ2-1	many
CSSSFMGGRVNEQYF	TGTTCCAGCAGCTTCATGGGCGGGAGAGTCAACGAGCAGTACTTC	TRBV7-8	TRBD2	TRBJ2-7	NA
CASSLEGGAGLNEQFF	TGTGCCAGCAGTTTAGAGGGTGGGGCAGGGCTTAATGAGCAGTTCTTC	TRBV28	NA	TRBJ2-1	many
CASSQAPVGSSQHQYF	TGCGCCAGCAGCCAAGCCCCAGTAGGGAGCAGTCAGCACCAGTATTTT	TRBV4-1	NA	TRBJ2-3	NA
CASSRRLGGSPIF	TGTGCCAGCAGCCGCCGGCTCGGCGGCAGTCCGATCTTT	TRBV11-3	NA	TRBJ1-4	once
CASSFSVSGDTIYF	TGTGCCAGCAGCTTTTCCGTTTCTGGAGACACCATATATTTT	TRBV7-9	NA	TRBJ1-3	NA